Only a few counts were recorded for the clone carrying this TCR beta chain. As yet, its antigen is unknown. Using its own MiXCR run on the RT-PCR reads, TCRdb lists one record per CDR3 protein. The sample includes 700,000 to 800,000 distinct CDR3 sequences, around 18% of them seen just once. This entry is derived from a study of response to subunit inactivated influenza vaccine. General study results and limits: Few additional T cells are recruited per seasonal influenza vaccination, authors suggested.

This CDR3 contains 14 residues. Germline V lookup: CDR1 DFQATT, CDR2 SNEGSKA (reference sequence). The ends lost 5 bases at V and 0 bases at J; junction bases unmatched: 6. This chain joins TRBV20-1 and TRBJ2-7; 8 bases line up with TRBD2. The sequencing used PBMCs from blood, collected around 5 days after vaccination. This receptor was obtained from a man in his forties or fifties who received an inactivated influenza vaccine. DNA of the CDR3: TGCAGTGCTTTTCGGGAGGGGAGCTCCTACGAGCAGTACTTC. Translated: CSAFREGSSYEQYF.